The 28 T cell receptor beta chains presented below share a single source sample, sequenced in a study of blood T cells in healthy people across ages. PCR was performed a second time for roughly 7 to 11 cycles using a sample-barcoded 5' primer and a J-beta primer mix. TCRdb re-called the 5' RACE reads through MiXCR, storing one row per CDR3 protein. The sample has 1.5 million to 2 million distinct CDR3 sequences, around 42% seen once. Sequencing input: blood. The receptor set was obtained from a human donor in good health.

The table lists this clonotype with a few counts. V and J are TRBV6-6 and TRBJ1-4; no clear D gene. V was clipped by 4 bases and J by 0 bases, with 12 bases between them. From germline, CDR1 is MNHNY and CDR2 SVGAGI (reference sequence). This CDR3 is built from 16 residues. CDR3 nucleotides: TGTGCCAGCAGTTCCCTGGACGGGACAACTAATGAAAAACTGTTTTTT. Amino acid sequence: CASSSLDGTTNEKLFF.

The chain is built from TRBV5-7 and TRBJ1-1, with a weak D call TRBD1 (5 bases). TRBV5-7 is an open reading frame whose function is uncertain. This CDR3 spans 16 amino acids. Trimming removed 1 base at V and 1 base at J, with 14 bases between. CDR3 in amino acids: CASSLYPTDRNTEAFF. The CDR3 DNA is TGTGCCAGCAGCTTGTACCCTACTGACAGGAACACTGAAGCTTTCTTT.

This sequence joins TRBV6-2 or TRBV6-3 and TRBJ2-7; 12 positions agree with TRBD2. The J segment lost 2 bases and the V segment lost 4 bases, leaving 15 bases of the junction unmatched. CDR1 and CDR2 from the germline V gene are MNHEY and SVGEGT. The CDR3 totals 19 residues. The CDR3 is CASSCSIIGLAGNPYEQYF. The CDR3 nucleotides read TGTGCCAGCAGTTGCTCGATAATCGGACTAGCGGGGAACCCCTACGAGCAGTACTTC.

As regards this clonotype: The junction departs from the called germline gene at one end, perhaps through a read error. V gene TRBV18 combines with J gene TRBJ2-3, with D possibly TRBD2 on 5 matching bases. This CDR3 is 13 amino acids long. Germline-derived CDR1 and CDR2 are KGHSH and LQKENI. CDR3 loop: CASAPGSGDTQYF. The CDR3 coding sequence is TGTGCCAGCGCACCGGGGTCCGGAGATACGCAGTATTTT.

This clonotype showed up just a few times. CDR3: CASSLGSYRVPSYEQYF. CDR3 bases: TGTGCCAGCAGCTTAGGTTCCTACAGGGTCCCTTCCTACGAGCAGTACTTC. The chain has TRBV11-1 and TRBJ2-7, with D perhaps matching TRBD1 (6 bases). Germline V CDR1 and CDR2: SGHAT, FQDESV (reference sequence). V dropped 1 base and J dropped 1 base, with 17 bases sitting between them. The CDR3 consists of 17 residues. Based on the CDR3 plus reference TRBV11-1 and TRBJ2-7, the full variable domain is EAEVAQSPRYKITEKSQAVAFWCDPISGHATLYWYRQILGQGPELLVQFQDESVVDDSQLPKDRFSAERLKGVDSTLKIQPAELGDSAMYLCASSLGSYRVPSYEQYFGPGTRLTVT.

The V and J genes are TRBV21-1 and TRBJ1-5. TRBV21-1 is listed as a pseudogene. This CDR3 has 13 amino acids. In DNA, the CDR3 is TGTGCCAGCAGCATTTTTACGGATCAGCCCCAGCATTTT. Translated: CASSIFTDQPQHF.

The CDR3 loop reads CASSVGGRGQPQHF. In nucleotides, the CDR3 is TGTGCCAGCAGCGTGGGGGGGAGGGGACAGCCCCAGCATTTT. This chain uses TRBV9 with TRBJ1-5; TRBD1 is a possible D gene (5 bases). CDR3 length: 14 amino acids. Trimming cost V 2 bases and J 7 bases, with 13 bases left between them. Germline CDR1 and CDR2: SGDLS and YYNGEE.

This clonotype came up a few times. The rearrangement joins TRBV15 to TRBJ1-1, with D maybe TRBD1 (6 bases). From germline, CDR1 is LNHNV and CDR2 YYDKDF (reference sequence). The CDR3 consists of 18 residues. Trimming removed 3 bases from V and 3 bases from J, with 23 bases in between. The CDR3 is CATSREPQQGGRDTEAFF. The CDR3, as DNA: TGTGCCACCAGCAGGGAACCGCAACAGGGTGGGAGAGACACTGAAGCTTTCTTT. The full variable domain, in which reference TRBV15 and TRBJ1-1 provide the parts outside the CDR3, is DAMVIQNPRYQVTQFGKPVTLSCSQTLNHNVMYWYQQKSSQAPKLLFHYYDKDFNNEADTPDNFQSRRPNTSFCFLDIRSPGLGDTAMYLCATSREPQQGGRDTEAFFGQGTRLTVV.

This clonotype is a singleton in its sample. This rearrangement joins TRBV20-1 to TRBJ1-1; a weak D match, TRBD1 (6 bases). This CDR3 spans 14 amino acids. Germline loops: CDR1 DFQATT, CDR2 SNEGSKA (reference sequence). The germline V and J ends were trimmed by 3 bases and 11 bases, with 22 bases remaining between them. The CDR3 spells CSARNRDTPRRAFF. CDR3 nucleotides: TGCAGTGCTAGGAACCGGGACACCCCCCGGCGGGCTTTCTTT.

J is TRBJ2-6 and V is TRBV6-4; D remains unclear. Germline V gene data show CDR1 as MRHNA and CDR2 as SNTAGT. Trimming cost V 3 bases and J 2 bases, with 8 bases left between them. This CDR3 has 15 amino acids. The CDR3 region is CASSEREAGANVLTF. The CDR3 DNA follows: TGTGCCAGCAGTGAGAGAGAGGCTGGGGCCAACGTCCTGACTTTC.

This chain uses TRBV29-1 with TRBJ2-3; 10 bases match TRBD2. The CDR3 loop spans 14 amino acids. Germline V gene data show CDR1 as SQVTM and CDR2 as ANQGSEA. The CDR3 DNA reads TGCAGTGTAGTAACTAGCGGGGCAGGGGATACGCAGTATTTT. This gives the protein CSVVTSGAGDTQYF.

This clonotype was found a few times. Compared with germline, one end of the junction differs, possibly owing to a read error. This sequence joins TRBV7-9 and TRBJ1-4; D is unresolved. In germline, CDR1 is SEHNR, CDR2 FQNEAQ (reference sequence). The CDR3 extends over 15 amino acids. In nucleotides, the CDR3 is TGTGCCAGCAGCTTAGAAGGGAGAACTAATGAAAAACGGTTTTTT. Its translation is CASSLEGRTNEKRFF.

The chain employs TRBV24-1 and TRBJ2-2; a possible D gene is TRBD2 (6 bases). The V end was cut by 8 bases, the J end by 2 bases, with 11 bases between. This CDR3 spans 14 amino acids. Germline V gives CDR1 KGHDR, CDR2 SFDVKD. The CDR3 reads CATMGSGNTGELFF. CDR3 sequence (DNA): TGTGCCACCATGGGTAGCGGAAACACCGGGGAGCTGTTTTTT.

This chain connects TRBV5-6 to TRBJ2-4; D might be TRBD2 (6 bases). The end of the DNA is better explained by TRBJ2-7, so the J call may be wrong. CDR1 is SGHDT and CDR2 is YYEEEE in the germline V gene. The CDR3 has 14 residues. CDR3 loop: CASSMGGPPYEQYF. The DNA of the CDR3 is TGTGCCAGCAGCATGGGGGGACCCCCGTACGAGCAGTACTTC.

V gene TRBV11-2 combines with J gene TRBJ2-7; 8 bases line up with TRBD2. The CDR3 length is 16 residues. Per germline, CDR1 SGHAT and CDR2 FQNNGV. The junction had 11 bases not matched to a gene; V was cut back by 5 bases and J by 2 bases. The CDR3 DNA reads as TGTGCCAGCAGCCAGAAACCGCGGGGGGTTACCTACGAGCAGTACTTC. This gives the protein CASSQKPRGVTYEQYF.

This chain uses TRBV4-1 with TRBJ1-1; D call uncertain. Germline lookup yields CDR1 MGHRA and CDR2 YSYEKL. This CDR3 is built from 13 residues. V was clipped by 6 bases and J by 3 bases, with 11 bases between them. The CDR3 loop reads CASSRSAYTEAFF. CDR3 nucleotides: TGCGCCAGCAGTCGATCGGCTTACACTGAAGCTTTCTTT.

The chain joins TRBV4-3 to TRBJ1-4, with 7 bases that match TRBD1. Germline trimming cut 4 bases from V and 3 bases from J; bases unmatched to any gene: 5. Germline V gene sequence: CDR1 LGHNA, CDR2 YSLEER. The CDR3 loop spans 15 amino acids. DNA for the CDR3: TGCGCCAGCAGCCCAGGGGACAGCTCTAATGAAAAACTGTTTTTT. Encoded protein: CASSPGDSSNEKLFF.

The rearrangement joins TRBV28 to TRBJ2-7; TRBD1 agrees at 8 bases. Germline CDR1 and CDR2: MDHEN and SYDVKM. The CDR3 has 17 amino acids. J gave up 3 bases and V 2 bases, and 12 bases lay outside the gene matches. The CDR3 protein is CASSLETGDLFHYEQYF. CDR3 coding DNA: TGTGCCAGCAGTTTAGAGACAGGGGATTTGTTTCACTACGAGCAGTACTTC.

The chain links TRBV21-1 to TRBJ2-5; the table names TRBD1, a call not compared with the DNA. TRBV21-1 represents a pseudogene. The CDR3 loop spans 14 amino acids. The CDR3 DNA reads TGTGCCAGCAGCAAATTATGGGAACAGGGAGAGCGGTACTTC. It encodes CASSKLWEQGERYF.

This chain links TRBV7-9 with TRBJ2-7; D is possibly TRBD1 or TRBD2 (5 bases each). The J call is in doubt because the DNA end fits TRBJ2-5 better. From germline, CDR1 is SEHNR and CDR2 FQNEAQ (reference sequence). CDR3 length: 13 amino acids. CDR3 sequence: CASRYPEGETQYF. DNA of the CDR3: TGTGCCAGCAGATACCCTGAGGGGGAGACCCAGTACTTC.

The chain couples TRBV10-3 to TRBJ1-2, with D uncertain. There are 15 residues in the CDR3. CDR1 and CDR2 (germline): ENHRY, SYGVKD. V was clipped by 0 bases and J by 3 bases, with 11 bases between them. The CDR3 DNA reads as TGTGCCATCAGTGAGTCGTATCAGGCCCACTATGGCTACACCTTC. The encoded protein is CAISESYQAHYGYTF.

This chain connects TRBV28 to TRBJ2-2, with TRBD2 matching 7 bases. Trimming cost V 6 bases and J 3 bases; bases outside gene matches: 10. Germline CDR1 is MDHEN and CDR2 is SYDVKM. The CDR3 is 16 amino acids. The CDR3 sequence is CASSPPGRGDTGELFF. CDR3 nucleotide sequence: TGTGCCAGCAGCCCCCCGGGCCGGGGGGACACCGGGGAGCTGTTTTTT.

The genes are TRBV5-6 and TRBJ1-2; the D is unclear. The CDR3 sequence is 16 residues long. V lost 1 base to trimming and J lost 3 bases, with 16 bases between them. Germline values: CDR1 SGHDT, CDR2 YYEEEE. CDR3 sequence reads: CASSLPATYYDYGYTF. CDR3 sequence (DNA): TGTGCCAGCAGCTTGCCAGCGACGTACTATGACTATGGCTACACCTTC.

The V call is TRBV29-1, the J call TRBJ2-1; maybe TRBD2 (5 bases). Per the germline V gene, CDR1 is SQVTM and CDR2 is ANQGSEA. This CDR3 is 14 amino acids long. Trimming took 5 bases from V and 5 from J, leaving 16 bases between them. CDR3 DNA: TGCAGCGTTTTCGCCGGGATCGGCAACAATGAGCAGTTCTTC. It is translated as CSVFAGIGNNEQFF.

The chain recombines TRBV5-1 with TRBJ2-6; 8 bases agree with TRBD1. Germline trimming cut 3 bases from V and 4 bases from J; bases unmatched to any gene: 12. The CDR3 spans 18 residues. Per germline, CDR1 SGHRS and CDR2 YFSETQ. CDR3 in DNA: TGCGCCAGCAGCTCGGGACAGGACGGTTACTCGGGGGCCAACGTCCTGACTTTC. Its translation is CASSSGQDGYSGANVLTF.

Only a few counts were recorded for this clonotype. This chain uses TRBV6-2 or TRBV6-3 with TRBJ2-7; maybe TRBD2 (6 bases). Trimming stripped 8 bases from V and 1 base from J, with 12 bases between. CDR1 is MNHEY and CDR2 is SVGEGT in the germline V gene. The CDR3 is 13 residues long. The CDR3 DNA reads TGTGCCAGCGGGAGGTCTGGGTCCTACGAGCAGTACTTC. Its protein product is CASGRSGSYEQYF.

The chain is built from TRBV7-9 and TRBJ1-1; the D is unclear. Per the germline V gene, CDR1 is SEHNR and CDR2 is FQNEAQ (reference sequence). This CDR3 comprises 12 residues. Trimming removed 7 bases at V and 3 bases at J, with 9 bases between. The CDR3 loop reads CASTDAHTEAFF. CDR3 in DNA: TGTGCCAGCACCGATGCCCACACTGAAGCTTTCTTT.

This clonotype has more than one count but fewer than ten. This chain links TRBV20-1 with TRBJ1-5; tentatively, D is TRBD1 (5 bases). Trimming stripped 1 base from V and 6 bases from J, with 13 bases between. Germline CDR1 reads DFQATT; CDR2 reads SNEGSKA (reference sequence). The CDR3 is 14 residues long. The CDR3 sequence: CSARAGTSGQPQHF. The CDR3 nucleotides are TGCAGTGCTAGAGCCGGGACCTCCGGTCAGCCCCAGCATTTT.